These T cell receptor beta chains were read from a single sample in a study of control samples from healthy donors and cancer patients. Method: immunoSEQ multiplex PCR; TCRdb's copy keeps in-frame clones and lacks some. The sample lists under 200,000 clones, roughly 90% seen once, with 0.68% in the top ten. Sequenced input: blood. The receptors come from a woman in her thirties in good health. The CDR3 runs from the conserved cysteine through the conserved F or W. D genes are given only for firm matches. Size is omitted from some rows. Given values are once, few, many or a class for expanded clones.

CDR3 protein: CASSLFVRGPQGAPYEQYF
CDR3 DNA: TGTGCCAGCAGTTTATTTGTTCGGGGACCTCAGGGGGCTCCCTACGAGCAGTACTTC
D gene: TRBD1
V gene: TRBV28
J gene: TRBJ2-7
clone size: NA

CDR3 protein: CATAEGGYGYTF
CDR3 DNA: TGTGCCACCGCAGAGGGGGGCTATGGCTACACCTTC
D gene: NA
V gene: TRBV19
J gene: TRBJ1-2
clone size: NA

CDR3 protein: CASSQDQGGLESYEQYF
CDR3 DNA: TGCGCCAGCAGCCAAGATCAGGGGGGACTAGAATCGTACGAGCAGTACTTC
D gene: NA
V gene: TRBV4-3
J gene: TRBJ2-7
clone size: NA

CDR3 protein: CASSQEDGELFF
CDR3 DNA: TGTGCCAGCAGCCAAGAGGACGGGGAGCTGTTTTTT
D gene: NA
V gene: TRBV3-1/TRBV3-2
J gene: TRBJ2-2
clone size: NA

CDR3 protein: CASSEMERGSYEQYF
CDR3 DNA: TGTGCCAGCAGTGAAATGGAGCGGGGCTCCTACGAGCAGTACTTC
D gene: TRBD2
V gene: TRBV6-1
J gene: TRBJ2-7
clone size: NA

CDR3 protein: CASSFQPGGTDTQYF
CDR3 DNA: TGTGCCAGCAGCTTTCAACCTGGGGGAACAGATACGCAGTATTTT
D gene: NA
V gene: TRBV7-3
J gene: TRBJ2-3
clone size: NA

CDR3 protein: CASSPRLPVRAGLKETQYF
CDR3 DNA: TGTGCCAGCTCACCACGTCTACCGGTGAGGGCAGGGCTAAAAGAGACCCAGTACTTC
D gene: NA
V gene: TRBV18
J gene: TRBJ2-5
clone size: NA

CDR3 protein: CASSPWGREQFF
CDR3 DNA: TGTGCCAGCAGCCCCTGGGGTCGTGAGCAGTTCTTC
D gene: NA
V gene: TRBV3-1/TRBV3-2
J gene: TRBJ2-1
clone size: NA

CDR3 protein: CSASWRAHTDTQCF
CDR3 DNA: TGCAGTGCTAGTTGGCGGGCCCACACAGATACGCAGTGTTTT
D gene: NA
V gene: TRBV20-1
J gene: TRBJ2-3
clone size: NA

CDR3 protein: CASSLGSPGEQYF
CDR3 DNA: TGTGCCAGCAGCCTCGGGAGTCCGGGGGAGCAGTACTTC
D gene: NA
V gene: TRBV5-6
J gene: TRBJ2-7
clone size: NA

CDR3 protein: CASSVTSSPEQYF
CDR3 DNA: TGTGCCAGCAGCGTAACCAGTTCCCCCGAGCAGTACTTC
D gene: NA
V gene: TRBV12-3/TRBV12-4
J gene: TRBJ2-7
clone size: NA

CDR3 protein: CASSGTYYNEQFF
CDR3 DNA: TGTGCCAGCAGCGGGACTTACTACAATGAGCAGTTCTTC
D gene: NA
V gene: TRBV28
J gene: TRBJ2-1
clone size: NA

CDR3 protein: CASSLAGATNEKLFF
CDR3 DNA: TGTGCCAGCAGTTTGGCGGGTGCAACTAATGAAAAACTGTTTTTT
D gene: NA
V gene: TRBV28
J gene: TRBJ1-4
clone size: NA

CDR3 protein: CATSDFRDRGRGGVRETQYF
CDR3 DNA: TGTGCCACCAGTGATTTCCGGGACAGGGGGCGAGGGGGAGTTCGAGAGACCCAGTACTTC
D gene: TRBD1
V gene: TRBV24-1
J gene: TRBJ2-5
clone size: NA

CDR3 protein: CAISESSSYTDTQYF
CDR3 DNA: TGTGCCATCAGTGAGTCATCTTCTTACACAGATACGCAGTATTTT
D gene: NA
V gene: TRBV10-3
J gene: TRBJ2-3
clone size: NA

CDR3 protein: CASLRPSYEQYF
CDR3 DNA: TGCGCCAGTCTCAGGCCCTCCTACGAGCAGTACTTC
D gene: NA
V gene: TRBV10-2
J gene: TRBJ2-7
clone size: NA

CDR3 protein: CASSLGSGALPYGYTF
CDR3 DNA: TGTGCCAGCAGCTTAGGGTCAGGTGCCTTACCCTATGGCTACACCTTC
D gene: NA
V gene: TRBV7-9
J gene: TRBJ1-2
clone size: NA

CDR3 protein: CASSLDGSGRAGETQYF
CDR3 DNA: TGCGCCAGCAGCTTGGATGGTAGCGGGAGGGCCGGAGAGACCCAGTACTTC
D gene: TRBD2
V gene: TRBV5-1
J gene: TRBJ2-5
clone size: NA

CDR3 protein: CASSLDPPTDTQYF
CDR3 DNA: TGCGCCAGCAGCTTGGACCCCCCCACAGATACGCAGTATTTT
D gene: NA
V gene: TRBV5-1
J gene: TRBJ2-3
clone size: NA

CDR3 protein: CASESALNTGELFF
CDR3 DNA: TGTGCCAGCGAAAGCGCCCTCAACACCGGGGAGCTGTTTTTT
D gene: NA
V gene: TRBV6-5
J gene: TRBJ2-2
clone size: NA

CDR3 protein: CASSLEAGGINEQYF
CDR3 DNA: TGTGCCAGCAGCTTAGAGGCAGGGGGCATAAACGAGCAGTACTTC
D gene: TRBD1
V gene: TRBV11-2
J gene: TRBJ2-7
clone size: NA

CDR3 protein: CASSFQGRGNSPLHF
CDR3 DNA: TGTGCCAGCAGTTTTCAGGGGAGGGGGAATTCACCCCTCCACTTT
D gene: NA
V gene: TRBV27
J gene: TRBJ1-6
clone size: NA

CDR3 protein: CSVDLDKETQYF
CDR3 DNA: TGCAGCGTTGACTTGGACAAAGAGACCCAGTACTTC
D gene: NA
V gene: TRBV29-1
J gene: TRBJ2-5
clone size: NA

CDR3 protein: CASSERDSASYEQYF
CDR3 DNA: TGTGCCAGCAGTGAAAGGGACAGCGCCTCCTACGAGCAGTACTTC
D gene: TRBD1
V gene: TRBV6-1
J gene: TRBJ2-7
clone size: many

CDR3 protein: CASKDGRAFGELFF
CDR3 DNA: TGTGCCAGTAAGGACGGGAGGGCCTTCGGGGAGCTGTTTTTT
D gene: TRBD2
V gene: TRBV19
J gene: TRBJ2-2
clone size: NA

CDR3 protein: CASSLRVTTAGEQFF
CDR3 DNA: TGTGCCAGCAGCTTAAGGGTTACGACAGCCGGTGAGCAGTTCTTC
D gene: NA
V gene: TRBV11-1
J gene: TRBJ2-1
clone size: NA

CDR3 protein: CASSQFGRAGETQYF
CDR3 DNA: TGTGCCAGCAGCCAATTCGGGAGGGCCGGAGAGACCCAGTACTTC
D gene: TRBD2
V gene: TRBV14
J gene: TRBJ2-5
clone size: NA

CDR3 protein: CSVAGQGSGNTIYF
CDR3 DNA: TGCAGCGTGGCGGGACAGGGGTCTGGAAACACCATATATTTT
D gene: TRBD1
V gene: TRBV29-1
J gene: TRBJ1-3
clone size: NA

CDR3 protein: CASSLYYGVQETQYF
CDR3 DNA: TGTGCCAGCAGCCTCTACTACGGGGTCCAAGAGACCCAGTACTTC
D gene: NA
V gene: TRBV11-2
J gene: TRBJ2-5
clone size: NA

CDR3 protein: CASSHAGTGELFF
CDR3 DNA: TGCGCCAGCAGCCATGCGGGCACCGGGGAGCTGTTTTTT
D gene: NA
V gene: TRBV4-1
J gene: TRBJ2-2
clone size: once

CDR3 protein: CSARYREQFF
CDR3 DNA: TGCAGTGCTAGATACAGGGAGCAGTTCTTC
D gene: NA
V gene: TRBV20-1
J gene: TRBJ2-1
clone size: few

CDR3 protein: CASSQGTGWHEQYF
CDR3 DNA: TGCGCCAGCAGCCAGGGGACAGGGTGGCACGAGCAGTACTTC
D gene: TRBD1
V gene: TRBV4-1
J gene: TRBJ2-7
clone size: NA

CDR3 protein: CASSYGLAGAKSYEQYF
CDR3 DNA: TGTGCCAGCAGTTACGGGCTAGCGGGAGCAAAATCCTACGAGCAGTACTTC
D gene: TRBD2
V gene: TRBV6-2/TRBV6-3
J gene: TRBJ2-7
clone size: NA

CDR3 protein: CASSTGAGNTIYF
CDR3 DNA: TGTGCCAGCTCGACAGGGGCCGGAAACACCATATATTTT
D gene: TRBD1
V gene: TRBV2
J gene: TRBJ1-3
clone size: once

CDR3 protein: CASGTVAQETQYF
CDR3 DNA: TGCGCCAGCGGAACAGTTGCCCAAGAGACCCAGTACTTC
D gene: NA
V gene: TRBV4-1
J gene: TRBJ2-5
clone size: NA

CDR3 protein: CASSQDRVTF
CDR3 DNA: TGTGCCAGCAGCCAGGACAGGGTGACCTTC
D gene: TRBD1
V gene: TRBV5-8
J gene: TRBJ1-2
clone size: NA

CDR3 protein: CATRLATDTQYF
CDR3 DNA: TGTGCCACCCGACTAGCGACAGATACGCAGTATTTT
D gene: TRBD2
V gene: TRBV19
J gene: TRBJ2-3
clone size: NA

CDR3 protein: CASSLEAGLRETQYF
CDR3 DNA: TGTGCCAGCAGCTTAGAGGCGGGATTACGAGAGACCCAGTACTTC
D gene: NA
V gene: TRBV11-2
J gene: TRBJ2-5
clone size: NA

CDR3 protein: CASSWDRVRNEQFF
CDR3 DNA: TGTGCCAGCAGTTGGGACAGGGTGAGGAATGAGCAGTTCTTC
D gene: TRBD1
V gene: TRBV27
J gene: TRBJ2-1
clone size: NA

CDR3 protein: CASSLGAGVEAFF
CDR3 DNA: TGTGCCAGCAGCTTAGGGGCAGGGGTTGAAGCTTTCTTT
D gene: NA
V gene: TRBV7-6
J gene: TRBJ1-1
clone size: NA

CDR3 protein: CASSPRTSGSSYEQYF
CDR3 DNA: TGTGCCAGCAGCCCCCGGACTAGCGGGAGTTCCTACGAGCAGTACTTC
D gene: TRBD2
V gene: TRBV27
J gene: TRBJ2-7
clone size: NA

CDR3 protein: CASSQPLPSGSRYEQFF
CDR3 DNA: TGTGCCAGCAGCCAACCCCTCCCCAGCGGGAGTAGGTATGAGCAGTTCTTC
D gene: TRBD2
V gene: TRBV3-1/TRBV3-2
J gene: TRBJ2-1
clone size: NA

CDR3 protein: CASSLGVRTDDEQYF
CDR3 DNA: TGTGCCAGCAGCTTAGGAGTACGGACGGACGACGAGCAGTACTTC
D gene: NA
V gene: TRBV7-9
J gene: TRBJ2-7
clone size: few

CDR3 protein: CASSLPGQAKAFF
CDR3 DNA: TGTGCCAGCAGCCTACCGGGACAGGCTAAAGCTTTCTTT
D gene: TRBD1
V gene: TRBV28
J gene: TRBJ1-1
clone size: NA